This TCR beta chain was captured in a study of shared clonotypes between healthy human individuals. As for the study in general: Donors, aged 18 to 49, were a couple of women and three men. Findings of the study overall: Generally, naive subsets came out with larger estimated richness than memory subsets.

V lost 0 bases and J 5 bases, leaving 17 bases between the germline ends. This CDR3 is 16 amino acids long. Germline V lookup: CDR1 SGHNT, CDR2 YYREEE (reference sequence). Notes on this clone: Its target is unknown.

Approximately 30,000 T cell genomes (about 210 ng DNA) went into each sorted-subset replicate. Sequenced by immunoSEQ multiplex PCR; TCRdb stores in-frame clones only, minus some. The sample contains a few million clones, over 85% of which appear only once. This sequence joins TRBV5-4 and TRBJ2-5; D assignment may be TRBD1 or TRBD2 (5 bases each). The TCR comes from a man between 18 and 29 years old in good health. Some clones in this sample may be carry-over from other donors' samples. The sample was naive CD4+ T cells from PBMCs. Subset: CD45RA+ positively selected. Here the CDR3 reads CASSLALRRDGETQYF. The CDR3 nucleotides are TGTGCCAGCAGCTTGGCTCTGCGCCGGGACGGTGAGACCCAGTACTTC.